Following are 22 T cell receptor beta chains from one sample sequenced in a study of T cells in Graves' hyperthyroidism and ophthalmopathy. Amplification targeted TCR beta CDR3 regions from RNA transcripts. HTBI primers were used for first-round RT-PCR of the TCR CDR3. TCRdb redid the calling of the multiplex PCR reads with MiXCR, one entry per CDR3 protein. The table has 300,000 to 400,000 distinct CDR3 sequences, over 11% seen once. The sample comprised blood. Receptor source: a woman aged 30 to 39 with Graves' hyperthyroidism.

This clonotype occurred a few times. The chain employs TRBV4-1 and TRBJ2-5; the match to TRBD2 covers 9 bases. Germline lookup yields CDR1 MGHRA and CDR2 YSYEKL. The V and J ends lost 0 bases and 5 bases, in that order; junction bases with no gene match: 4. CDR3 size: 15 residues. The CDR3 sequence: CASSQEGAGGETQYF. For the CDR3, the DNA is TGCGCCAGCAGCCAAGAGGGAGCGGGAGGTGAGACCCAGTACTTC.

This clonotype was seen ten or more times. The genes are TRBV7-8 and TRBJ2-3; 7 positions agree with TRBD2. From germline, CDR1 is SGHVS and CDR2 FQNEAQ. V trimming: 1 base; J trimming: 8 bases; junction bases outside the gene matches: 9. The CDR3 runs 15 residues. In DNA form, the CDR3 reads TGTGCCAGCAGCTTAGTTCGCGGGAGATATGGTACGCAGTATTTT. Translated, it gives CASSLVRGRYGTQYF.

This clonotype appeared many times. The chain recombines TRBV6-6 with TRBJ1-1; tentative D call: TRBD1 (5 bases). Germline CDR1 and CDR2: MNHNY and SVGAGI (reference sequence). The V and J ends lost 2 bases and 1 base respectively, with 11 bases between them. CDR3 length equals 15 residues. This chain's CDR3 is CASSYNRRKNTEAFF. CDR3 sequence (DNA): TGTGCCAGCAGTTACAACAGGCGGAAGAACACTGAAGCTTTCTTT.

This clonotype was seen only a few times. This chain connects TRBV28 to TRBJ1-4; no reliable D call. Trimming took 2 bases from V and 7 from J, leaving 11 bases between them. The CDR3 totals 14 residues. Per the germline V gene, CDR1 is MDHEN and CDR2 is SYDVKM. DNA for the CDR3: TGTGCCAGCAGTTTAGGGCTATATGGTGAAAAACTGTTTTTT. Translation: CASSLGLYGEKLFF.

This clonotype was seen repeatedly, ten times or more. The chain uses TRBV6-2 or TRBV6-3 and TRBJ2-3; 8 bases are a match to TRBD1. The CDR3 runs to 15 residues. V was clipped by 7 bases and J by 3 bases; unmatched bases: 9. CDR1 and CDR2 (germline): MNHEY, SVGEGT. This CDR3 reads CASTRQGIGTDTQYF. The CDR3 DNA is TGTGCCAGCACCCGACAGGGGATTGGGACAGATACGCAGTATTTT.

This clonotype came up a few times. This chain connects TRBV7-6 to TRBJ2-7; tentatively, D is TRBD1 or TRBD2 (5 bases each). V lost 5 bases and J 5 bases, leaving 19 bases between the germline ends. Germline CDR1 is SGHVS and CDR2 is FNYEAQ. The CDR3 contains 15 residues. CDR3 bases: TGTGCCAGCAGCCCCCGGGACGGTTATCTGAACGAGCAGTACTTC. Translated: CASSPRDGYLNEQYF.

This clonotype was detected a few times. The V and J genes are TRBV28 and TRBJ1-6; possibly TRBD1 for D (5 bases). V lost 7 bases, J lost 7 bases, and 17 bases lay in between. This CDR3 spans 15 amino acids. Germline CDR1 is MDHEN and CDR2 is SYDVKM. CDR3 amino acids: CASNNRGPRNSPLHF. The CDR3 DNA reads TGTGCCAGCAATAACCGGGGCCCAAGAAATTCACCCCTCCACTTT.

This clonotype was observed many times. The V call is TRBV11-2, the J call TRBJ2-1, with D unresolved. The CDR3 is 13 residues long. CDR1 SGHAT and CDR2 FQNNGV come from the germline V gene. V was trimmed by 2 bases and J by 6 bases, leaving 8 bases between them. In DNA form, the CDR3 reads TGTGCCAGCAGCTTATCCAGGATCAATGAGCAGTTCTTC. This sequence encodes CASSLSRINEQFF.

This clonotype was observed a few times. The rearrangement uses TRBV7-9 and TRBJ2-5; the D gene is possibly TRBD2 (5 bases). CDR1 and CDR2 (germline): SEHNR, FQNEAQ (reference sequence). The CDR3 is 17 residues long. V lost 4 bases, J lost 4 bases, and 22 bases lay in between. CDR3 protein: CASSSTLEGASVETQYF. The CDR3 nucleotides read TGTGCCAGCAGCTCCACCCTCGAGGGAGCTTCGGTAGAGACCCAGTACTTC.

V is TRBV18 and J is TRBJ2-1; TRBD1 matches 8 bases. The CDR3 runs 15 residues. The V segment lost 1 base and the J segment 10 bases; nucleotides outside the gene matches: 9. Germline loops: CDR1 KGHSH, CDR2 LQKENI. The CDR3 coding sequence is TGTGCCAGCTCACCACGGGACAGGAGCTCTCGGGAGCAGTTCTTC. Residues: CASSPRDRSSREQFF.

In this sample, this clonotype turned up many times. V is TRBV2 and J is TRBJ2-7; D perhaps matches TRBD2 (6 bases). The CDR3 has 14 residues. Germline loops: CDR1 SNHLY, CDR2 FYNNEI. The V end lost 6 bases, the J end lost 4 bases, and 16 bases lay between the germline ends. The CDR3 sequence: CASRTPGTLYEQYF. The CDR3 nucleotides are TGTGCCAGCAGAACACCCGGGACTCTTTACGAGCAGTACTTC.

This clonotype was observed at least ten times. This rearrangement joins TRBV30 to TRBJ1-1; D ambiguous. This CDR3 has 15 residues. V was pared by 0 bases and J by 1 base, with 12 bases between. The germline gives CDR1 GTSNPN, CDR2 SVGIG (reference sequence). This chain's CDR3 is CAWSVRGRWNTEAFF. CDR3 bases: TGTGCCTGGAGTGTACGAGGGCGGTGGAACACTGAAGCTTTCTTT.

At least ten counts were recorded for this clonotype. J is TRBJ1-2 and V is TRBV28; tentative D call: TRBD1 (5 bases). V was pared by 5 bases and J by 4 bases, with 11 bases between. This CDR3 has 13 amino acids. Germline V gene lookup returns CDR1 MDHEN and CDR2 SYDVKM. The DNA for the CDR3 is TGTGCCAGCAGTCCAACGACAGCCTATGGCTACACCTTC. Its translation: CASSPTTAYGYTF.

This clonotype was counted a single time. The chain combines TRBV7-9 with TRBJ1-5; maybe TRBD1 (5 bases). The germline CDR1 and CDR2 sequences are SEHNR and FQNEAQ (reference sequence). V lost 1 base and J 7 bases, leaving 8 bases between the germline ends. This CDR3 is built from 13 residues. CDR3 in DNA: TGTGCCAGCAGCTTAGACGAGGGGCAGCCCCAGCATTTT. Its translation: CASSLDEGQPQHF.

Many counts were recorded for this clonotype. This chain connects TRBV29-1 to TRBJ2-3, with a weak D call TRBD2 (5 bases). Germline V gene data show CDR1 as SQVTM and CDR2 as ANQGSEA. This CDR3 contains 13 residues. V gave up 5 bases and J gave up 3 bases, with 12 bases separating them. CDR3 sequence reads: CSVMRLLTDTQYF. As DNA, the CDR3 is TGCAGCGTTATGAGACTATTGACAGATACGCAGTATTTT.

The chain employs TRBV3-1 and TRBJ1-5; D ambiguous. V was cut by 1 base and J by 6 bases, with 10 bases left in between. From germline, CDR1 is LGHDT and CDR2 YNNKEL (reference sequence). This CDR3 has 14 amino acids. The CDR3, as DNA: TGTGCCAGCAGCCAAGGGAACGGCCCTCAGCCCCAGCATTTT. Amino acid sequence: CASSQGNGPQPQHF.

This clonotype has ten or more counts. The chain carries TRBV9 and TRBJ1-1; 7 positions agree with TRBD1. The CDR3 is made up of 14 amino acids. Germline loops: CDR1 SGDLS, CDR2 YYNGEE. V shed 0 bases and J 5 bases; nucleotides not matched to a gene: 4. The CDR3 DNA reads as TGTGCCAGCAGCGTAGATGGCAGGGGGACTGAAGCTTTCTTT. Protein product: CASSVDGRGTEAFF.

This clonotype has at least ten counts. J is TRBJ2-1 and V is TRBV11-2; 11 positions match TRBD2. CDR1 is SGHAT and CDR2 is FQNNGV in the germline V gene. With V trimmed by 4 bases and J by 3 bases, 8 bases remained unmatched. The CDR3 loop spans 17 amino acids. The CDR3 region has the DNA TGTGCCAGCAGCTCCCCCCGACTAGCGGGAAGCTACAATGAGCAGTTCTTC. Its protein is CASSSPRLAGSYNEQFF.

The CDR3 DNA follows: TGTGCCAGTAGCTACGCGGGATCTGATACGCAGTATTTT. Protein product: CASSYAGSDTQYF. J is TRBJ2-3 and V is TRBV19; a possible D gene is TRBD2 (6 bases). V was pared by 6 bases and J by 6 bases, with 13 bases between. CDR1 and CDR2 (germline): LNHDA, SQIVND (reference sequence). There are 13 residues in the CDR3.

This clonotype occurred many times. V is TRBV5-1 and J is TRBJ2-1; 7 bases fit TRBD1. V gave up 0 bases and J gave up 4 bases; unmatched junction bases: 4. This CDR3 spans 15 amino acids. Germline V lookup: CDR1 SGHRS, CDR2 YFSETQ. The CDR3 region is CASSLEGATYNEQFF. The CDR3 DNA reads TGCGCCAGCAGCTTGGAGGGGGCCACATACAATGAGCAGTTCTTC.

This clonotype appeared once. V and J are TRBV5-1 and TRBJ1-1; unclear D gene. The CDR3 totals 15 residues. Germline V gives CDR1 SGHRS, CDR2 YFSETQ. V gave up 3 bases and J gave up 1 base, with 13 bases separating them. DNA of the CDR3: TGCGCCAGCAGCTCCTCGCGACGGGCGAACACTGAAGCTTTCTTT. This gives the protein CASSSSRRANTEAFF. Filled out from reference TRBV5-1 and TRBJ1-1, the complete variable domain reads KAGVTQTPRYLIKTRGQQVTLSCSPISGHRSVSWYQQTPGQGLQFLFEYFSETQRNKGNFPGRFSGRQFSNSRSEMNVSTLELGDSALYLCASSSSRRANTEAFFGQGTRLTVV.

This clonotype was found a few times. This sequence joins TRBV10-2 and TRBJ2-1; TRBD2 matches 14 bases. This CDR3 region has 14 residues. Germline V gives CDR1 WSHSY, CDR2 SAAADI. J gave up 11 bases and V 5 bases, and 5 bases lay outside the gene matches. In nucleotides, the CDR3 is TGCGCCAGCAGTCCAGGGACTAGCGGGAGCAAGCAGTTCTTC. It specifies CASSPGTSGSKQFF.